The sequence of this T cell receptor beta chain was determined in a study of shared clonotypes between healthy human individuals. Study summary: The study drew on a couple of women and three men aged 18 to 49 as donors. Study-level results: All-four-donor shared clonotypes had higher generation probabilities than non-shared clonotypes did.

A remark on this clone: Its antigen is as yet unknown. This sample includes further DNA sequences coding for the same CDR3.

Naive CD8 cells, CD45RO-negative and positively selected for CCR7, excluded terminally differentiated effector memory CD45RA+ cells. It was across several immunoSEQ plates that each subset's genomic DNA was evenly split. TCRdb's copy holds only in-frame clones and misses some; the assay was immunoSEQ multiplex PCR. The sample has about 2,200,000 clones; 90% to 95% are singletons. The CDR3 length is 12 residues. Germline assignment: CDR1 SEHNR and CDR2 FQNEAQ (reference sequence). Trimming stripped 0 bases from V and 7 bases from J, with 3 bases between. Input material: naive CD8+ T cells from PBMCs. This clonotype was obtained from a young man in good health. Some clones in this sample may be carry-over from other donors' samples. The V and J genes are TRBV7-9 and TRBJ2-2; D is unresolved. CDR3 amino acids: CASSLALGELFF. Written as DNA, the CDR3 is TGTGCCAGCAGCTTAGCGCTCGGGGAGCTGTTTTTT.